The rows below give T cell receptor beta chains drawn from one sample of a study of STAT5B mutations in CD4+ large granular lymphocyte leukemia. The repertoire was sequenced with immunoSEQ multiplex PCR; TCRdb's copy has only in-frame clones and lacks some. The sample lists roughly 30,000 clones, roughly three quarters occurring once. The sequenced material came from CD4+ T cells from blood buffy coats. Every receptor here comes from a human donor in good health. Each CDR3 is given with its conserved first and last residue. A D gene is named only where the DNA matches it firmly. Size tells how often a clone was seen (once, few, many) or the class of an expanded clone, and some rows leave it out.

cdr3_nt cdr3_aa clone_size j_call v_call d_call
TGTGCCAGCAGCTCCCGGGGGGGACTTACGCAGTATTTT CASSSRGGLTQYF - TRBJ2-3 TRBV9 TRBD2
TGCGCCAGCAGCTTGGTCGGCGGGGGCGGCGAGCAGTTCTTC CASSLVGGGGEQFF - TRBJ2-1 TRBV5-1 -
TGTGCCAGCAGTTATGACAGCTACAATCAGCCCCAGCATTTT CASSYDSYNQPQHF - TRBJ1-5 TRBV6-5 -
TGTGCCAGCAGCCGGACAGGGTCGCGTTTAGATACGCAGTATTTT CASSRTGSRLDTQYF - TRBJ2-3 TRBV2 TRBD1
TGTGCCAGCATTAGCCCACTAGCGACAGATACGCAGTATTTT CASISPLATDTQYF - TRBJ2-3 TRBV6-6 TRBD2
TGCGCCAGCAGCCAAGCATGGGAAAGGACCTACGAGCAGTACTTC CASSQAWERTYEQYF - TRBJ2-7 TRBV4-1 -
TGTGCCAGCAGTGTTTACAGGGGCGCCTATGGCTACACCTTC CASSVYRGAYGYTF - TRBJ1-2 TRBV2 TRBD1
TGTGCCAGCAGACGAGACCTAAGGACAGTTGAAGCTTTCTTT CASRRDLRTVEAFF - TRBJ1-1 TRBV6-6 -
TGTGCCAGCAGCCTTTCGGGGCTGGACGAGCAGTACTTC CASSLSGLDEQYF - TRBJ2-7 TRBV5-6 -
TGTGCCAGCAGCCAAAACGTGGGACAGGGGGTTGGTGGCTACACCTTC CASSQNVGQGVGGYTF - TRBJ1-2 TRBV4-2 TRBD1
TGTGTGACGACAGACGGATCTGGATCACCCCTCCACTTT CVTTDGSGSPLHF - TRBJ1-6 TRBV2 -
TGTGCCAGCAGTTACTACCTGGCCACAGATACGCAGTATTTT CASSYYLATDTQYF - TRBJ2-3 TRBV6-6 -
TGTGCCAGCGACAGCAAGGGACAGCCCAACACTGAAGCTTTCTTT CASDSKGQPNTEAFF few TRBJ1-1 TRBV19 TRBD1
TGTGCCAGCAGCTTAACGTCCCTAGGGGAGCAGTTCTTC CASSLTSLGEQFF few TRBJ2-1 TRBV7-3 -
TGTGCCAGCAGTTTCTTCTCGGGACAGGGGGCATATGAGCAGTTCTTC CASSFFSGQGAYEQFF - TRBJ2-1 TRBV28 TRBD1
TGTGCCAGTAGTATCGAGGAAAACACTGAAGCTTTCTTT CASSIEENTEAFF few TRBJ1-1 TRBV19 -
TGCAGCGTGGCGTTAGGGACAGCTAGCAATCAGCCCCAGCATTTT CSVALGTASNQPQHF - TRBJ1-5 TRBV29-1 TRBD1
TGTGCCAGCTCACCGTCGTACCAAGAGACCCAGTACTTC CASSPSYQETQYF - TRBJ2-5 TRBV18 -
TGTGCCAGCAGCGTCGACAATACGCAGTATTTT CASSVDNTQYF - TRBJ2-3 TRBV7-9 -
TGTGCCAGCAGCTCCGCCCAAACTAGCGGGAGGGTCACCGGGGAGCTGTTTTTT CASSSAQTSGRVTGELFF - TRBJ2-2 TRBV5-4 TRBD2
TGTGCCAGCAGCTGGAGTAGTGGTAGCGGGAGGAGCTCCTACAATGAGCAGTTCTTC CASSWSSGSGRSSYNEQFF once TRBJ2-1 TRBV7-2 TRBD2
TGCGCCAGCAGCTTAGGGACAGGGGGCATGTTGAACACTGAAGCTTTCTTT CASSLGTGGMLNTEAFF - TRBJ1-1 TRBV5-1 TRBD1
TGCGCCAGCAGCCAAGGGGTGGGCCACCTATTTAACTATGGCTACACCTTC CASSQGVGHLFNYGYTF - TRBJ1-2 TRBV4-1 -
TGTGCCAGCAGCCTATTTAGCGGGAGGTCAGGGCTTGAGCAGTTCTTC CASSLFSGRSGLEQFF - TRBJ2-1 TRBV13 TRBD2
TGTGCCAGCAGTGGCGGAGGGGCCCGCTCCTACGAGCAGTACTTC CASSGGGARSYEQYF - TRBJ2-7 TRBV28 -
TGTGCCAGCAGCGTATTTATCTCAGCCTCCGCTGGCTACACCTTC CASSVFISASAGYTF - TRBJ1-2 TRBV9 -
TGTGCCAGCAGCCAATTGGGGTGGATTGGCTACACCTTC CASSQLGWIGYTF - TRBJ1-2 TRBV14 -
TGTGCCGCAAAGGGGGGTCTGGACGAGCAGTACTTC CAAKGGLDEQYF - TRBJ2-7 TRBV6-5 -
TGTGCCACCTCCCGGGACAGGGGCACTGAAGCTTTCTTT CATSRDRGTEAFF once TRBJ1-1 TRBV6-1 TRBD1
TGTGCCAGCAGTAGGGGGGGGAACACCGGGGAGCTGTTTTTT CASSRGGNTGELFF few TRBJ2-2 TRBV7-2 -
TGTGCCAGCAGGGGACCGGGAGCCAAAAACATTCAGTACTTC CASRGPGAKNIQYF - TRBJ2-4 TRBV5-8 -
TGTGCCAGCTCGAGGACAGGTGACCACGAGCAGTACTTC CASSRTGDHEQYF few TRBJ2-7 TRBV18 TRBD1
TGTGCCAGCAGTTCGGGGGACTGGGGAAACACCATATATTTT CASSSGDWGNTIYF - TRBJ1-3 TRBV5-6 -
TGTGCCAGCAGCCTCGAGGGACAGGCCCCCTACGAGCAGTACTTC CASSLEGQAPYEQYF - TRBJ2-7 TRBV9 TRBD1
TGTGCCAGCTCACCACAGCAGAGCACAGATACGCAGTATTTT CASSPQQSTDTQYF - TRBJ2-3 TRBV18 -
TGTGCCAGCAGCTCCTCGGGGGCTAAAAACACCATATATTTT CASSSSGAKNTIYF - TRBJ1-3 TRBV7-9 -
TGTGCCAGCACCAATAGGGGGGGCCCAGATACGCAGTATTTT CASTNRGGPDTQYF - TRBJ2-3 TRBV7-2 -
TGTGCCAGCAGTTCCTGGACAGGGGGCTCATTAGAGCAGTTCTTC CASSSWTGGSLEQFF - TRBJ2-1 TRBV27 TRBD1
TGTGCCAGCAGCTTAGATGGCGGGGGGGAGACCCAGTACTTC CASSLDGGGETQYF - TRBJ2-5 TRBV11-2 TRBD2
TGTGCCAGCTCACCAAAAGGAGGGGACCATGAGCAGTTCTTC CASSPKGGDHEQFF few TRBJ2-1 TRBV18 -
TGTGCCAGCAGGGACTCCGGGACAGGGCGTGCAGGAAACACCATATATTTT CASRDSGTGRAGNTIYF - TRBJ1-3 TRBV28 TRBD1
TGCGCCAGCAGCGACGGACACTATGGCTACACCTTC CASSDGHYGYTF few TRBJ1-2 TRBV5-1 -
TGTGCCAGCAGCCCGGTGAAGGGCCCAGATACGCAGTATTTT CASSPVKGPDTQYF - TRBJ2-3 TRBV6-6 -
TGCGCCAGCAGCTTGTGGGGGGGGGACACCGATCAGCCCCAGCATTTT CASSLWGGDTDQPQHF - TRBJ1-5 TRBV5-1 -
TGTGCCAGCAGCCGGACAGGGAATGGAATTCAGTACTTC CASSRTGNGIQYF - TRBJ2-4 TRBV7-6 TRBD1
TGTGCCAGCTTCGGATTTAGCACAGATACGCAGTATTTT CASFGFSTDTQYF few TRBJ2-3 TRBV2 -
TGCAGCGTTGATCGGACTAGCAACGAGCAGTTCTTC CSVDRTSNEQFF - TRBJ2-1 TRBV29-1 TRBD2
TGCGCCAGCAGGAAGCGGGTTAGCACAGATACGCAGTATTTT CASRKRVSTDTQYF - TRBJ2-3 TRBV5-1 -
TGTGCCAGCAGCTTAGCCCTCCCCGGAGGTGAGCAGTTCTTC CASSLALPGGEQFF - TRBJ2-1 TRBV11-2 -
TGTGCCAGCAGTTACTCTGGAGGCAGGTTCTCTGGCTACACCTTC CASSYSGGRFSGYTF - TRBJ1-2 TRBV6-5 -
TGTGCCAGCTCACCGGAACTAGTGACCCTTAACAATGAGCAGTTCTTC CASSPELVTLNNEQFF - TRBJ2-1 TRBV18 -
TGTGCCAGCAGCCTACTGACTAGCGGGGGGGCGCAAGAGCAGTTCTTC CASSLLTSGGAQEQFF - TRBJ2-1 TRBV14 TRBD2
TGTGCCAGCAGCTTAGATTCTTTTGGACAGGGGTTTGGCTACACCTTC CASSLDSFGQGFGYTF - TRBJ1-2 TRBV11-2 TRBD1
TGTGCCAGCAGCCGAGGGGGACAGGGGAACACCGGGGAGCTGTTTTTT CASSRGGQGNTGELFF - TRBJ2-2 TRBV4-2 TRBD1
TGTGCCAGTAGTATAGAACTAGCGGGAGTTACAGATACGCAGTATTTT CASSIELAGVTDTQYF - TRBJ2-3 TRBV19 TRBD2
TGTGCCAGCAGCTCCAGGGTTCGAGAGACCCAGTACTTC CASSSRVRETQYF - TRBJ2-5 TRBV7-2 -
TGTGCCAGCAGCCCCGGGACAGTCATTGGGAGCTACACCTTC CASSPGTVIGSYTF - TRBJ1-2 TRBV5-5 TRBD1
TGTGCCAGTAGTATCAATTTGGGCAGTGCCCGGGAGACCCAGTACTTC CASSINLGSARETQYF - TRBJ2-5 TRBV19 -
TGCGCCAGCAGCTTTGGCGGGGGTCTCGACGAGCAGTACTTC CASSFGGGLDEQYF - TRBJ2-7 TRBV5-1 TRBD2